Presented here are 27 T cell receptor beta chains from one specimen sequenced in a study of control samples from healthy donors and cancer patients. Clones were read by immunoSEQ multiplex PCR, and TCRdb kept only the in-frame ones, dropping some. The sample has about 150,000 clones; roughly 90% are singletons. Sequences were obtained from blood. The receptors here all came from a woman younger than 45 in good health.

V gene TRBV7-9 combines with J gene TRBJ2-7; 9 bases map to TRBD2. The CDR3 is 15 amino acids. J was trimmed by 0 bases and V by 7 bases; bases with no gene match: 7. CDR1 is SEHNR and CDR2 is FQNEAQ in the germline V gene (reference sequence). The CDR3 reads CASIPSGRPSYEQYF. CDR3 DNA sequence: TGTGCCAGCATCCCGAGCGGGAGGCCCTCCTACGAGCAGTACTTC.

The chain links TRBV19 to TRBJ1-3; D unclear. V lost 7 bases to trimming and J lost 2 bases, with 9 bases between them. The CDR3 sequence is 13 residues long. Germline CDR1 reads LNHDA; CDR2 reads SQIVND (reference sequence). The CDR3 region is CASKKGPGNTIYF. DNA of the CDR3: TGTGCCAGTAAGAAGGGCCCTGGAAACACCATATATTTT.

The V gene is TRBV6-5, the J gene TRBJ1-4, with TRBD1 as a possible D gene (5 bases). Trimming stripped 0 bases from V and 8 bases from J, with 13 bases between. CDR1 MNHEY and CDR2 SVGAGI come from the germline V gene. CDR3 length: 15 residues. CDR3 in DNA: TGTGCCAGCAGTTACTCCGCCCGCGAGGGGGAAAAACTGTTTTTT. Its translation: CASSYSAREGEKLFF.

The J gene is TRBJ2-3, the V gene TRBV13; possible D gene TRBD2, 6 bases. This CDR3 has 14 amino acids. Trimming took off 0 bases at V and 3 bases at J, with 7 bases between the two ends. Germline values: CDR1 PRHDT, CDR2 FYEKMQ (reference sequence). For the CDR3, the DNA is TGTGCCAGCAGCTTAGGCCTAGCGACAGATACGCAGTATTTT. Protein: CASSLGLATDTQYF.

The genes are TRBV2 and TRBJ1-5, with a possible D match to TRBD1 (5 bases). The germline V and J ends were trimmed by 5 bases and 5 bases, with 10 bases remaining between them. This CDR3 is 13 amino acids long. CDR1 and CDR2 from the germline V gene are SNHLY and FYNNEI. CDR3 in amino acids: CASSRGNYQPQHF. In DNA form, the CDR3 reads TGTGCCAGCAGTCGGGGGAACTATCAGCCCCAGCATTTT.

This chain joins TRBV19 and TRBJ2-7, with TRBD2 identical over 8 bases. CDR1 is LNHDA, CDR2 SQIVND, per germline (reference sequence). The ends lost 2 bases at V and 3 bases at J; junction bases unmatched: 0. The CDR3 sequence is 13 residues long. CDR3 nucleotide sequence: TGTGCCAGTAGTATACTAGCGGGCTACGAGCAGTACTTC. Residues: CASSILAGYEQYF.

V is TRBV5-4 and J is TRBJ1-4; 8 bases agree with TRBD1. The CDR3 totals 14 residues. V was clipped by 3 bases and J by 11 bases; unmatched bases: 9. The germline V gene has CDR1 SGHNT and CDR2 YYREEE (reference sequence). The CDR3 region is CASSSGQETNKLFF. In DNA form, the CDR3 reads TGTGCCAGCAGCTCGGGACAGGAAACAAACAAACTGTTTTTT.

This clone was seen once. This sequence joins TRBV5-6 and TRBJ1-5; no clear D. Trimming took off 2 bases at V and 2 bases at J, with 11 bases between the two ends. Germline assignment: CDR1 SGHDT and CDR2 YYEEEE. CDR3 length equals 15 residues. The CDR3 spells CASSLRGLGNQPQHF. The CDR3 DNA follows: TGTGCCAGCAGCTTAAGAGGGTTAGGCAATCAGCCCCAGCATTTT.

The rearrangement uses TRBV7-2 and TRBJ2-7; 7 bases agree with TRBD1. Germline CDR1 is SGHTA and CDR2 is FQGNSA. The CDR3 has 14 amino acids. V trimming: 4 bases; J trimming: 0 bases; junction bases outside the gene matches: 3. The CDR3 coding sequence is TGTGCCAGCAGCTCGAGGGACAGCTCCTACGAGCAGTACTTC. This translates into CASSSRDSSYEQYF.

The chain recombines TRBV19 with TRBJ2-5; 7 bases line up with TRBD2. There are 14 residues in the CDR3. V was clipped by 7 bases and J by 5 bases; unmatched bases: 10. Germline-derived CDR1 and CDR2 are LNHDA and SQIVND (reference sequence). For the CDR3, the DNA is TGTGCCAGTAACGGGCTAGCGGCTGAGGAGACCCAGTACTTC. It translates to CASNGLAAEETQYF. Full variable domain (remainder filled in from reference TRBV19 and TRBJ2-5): DGGITQSPKYLFRKEGQNVTLSCEQNLNHDAMYWYRQDPGQGLRLIYYSQIVNDFQKGDIAEGYSVSREKKESFPLTVTSAQKNPTAFYLCASNGLAAEETQYFGPGTRLLVL.

The DNA of the CDR3 is TGCGCCAGCAGCCAAGAGGGGGGGGCCCCAGTGGTTCCAGATACGCAGTATTTT. The encoded protein is CASSQEGGAPVVPDTQYF. The rearrangement joins TRBV4-1 to TRBJ2-3; D is perhaps TRBD2 (7 bases). Deletions cut 0 bases from V and 4 bases from J, with 20 bases between. The germline V gene encodes CDR1 MGHRA and CDR2 YSYEKL. This CDR3 comprises 18 residues.

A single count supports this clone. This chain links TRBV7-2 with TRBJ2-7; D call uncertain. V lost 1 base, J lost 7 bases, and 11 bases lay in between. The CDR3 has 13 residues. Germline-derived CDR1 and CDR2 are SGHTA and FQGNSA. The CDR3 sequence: CASSLVPPREQYF. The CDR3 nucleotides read TGTGCCAGCAGCTTAGTGCCCCCCCGGGAGCAGTACTTC.

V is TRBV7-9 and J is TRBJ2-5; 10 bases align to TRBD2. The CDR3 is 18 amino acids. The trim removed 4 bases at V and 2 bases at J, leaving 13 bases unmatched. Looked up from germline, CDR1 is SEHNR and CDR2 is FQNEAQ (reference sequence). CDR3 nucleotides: TGTGCCAGCAGCTGGCCGGGGTTTCTAGCGGGAGAGCAAGAGACCCAGTACTTC. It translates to CASSWPGFLAGEQETQYF.

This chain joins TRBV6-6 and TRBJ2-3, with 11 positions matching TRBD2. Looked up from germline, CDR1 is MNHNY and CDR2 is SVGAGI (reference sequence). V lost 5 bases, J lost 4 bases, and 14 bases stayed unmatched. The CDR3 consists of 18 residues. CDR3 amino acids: CASSPGLAVQRSPDTQYF. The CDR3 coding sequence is TGTGCCAGCAGTCCGGGACTAGCGGTCCAGAGGTCCCCAGATACGCAGTATTTT.

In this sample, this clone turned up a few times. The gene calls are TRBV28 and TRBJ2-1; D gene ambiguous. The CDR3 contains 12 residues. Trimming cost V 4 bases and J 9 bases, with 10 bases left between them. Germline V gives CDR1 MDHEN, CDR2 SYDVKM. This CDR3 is CASSSRLPEQFF. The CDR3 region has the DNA TGTGCCAGCAGTTCCCGGTTACCTGAGCAGTTCTTC.

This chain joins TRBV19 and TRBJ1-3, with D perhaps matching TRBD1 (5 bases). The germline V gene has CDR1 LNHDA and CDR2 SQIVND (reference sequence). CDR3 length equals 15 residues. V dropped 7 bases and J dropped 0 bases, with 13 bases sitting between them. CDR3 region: CASTPGDGSGNTIYF. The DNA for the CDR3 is TGTGCCAGTACTCCGGGGGATGGCTCTGGAAACACCATATATTTT.

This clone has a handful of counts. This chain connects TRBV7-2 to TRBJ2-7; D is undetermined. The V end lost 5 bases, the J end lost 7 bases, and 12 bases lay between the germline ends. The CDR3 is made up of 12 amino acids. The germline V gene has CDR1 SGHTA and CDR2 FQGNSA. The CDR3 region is CASSLLGNEQYF. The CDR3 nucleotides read TGTGCCAGCAGCCTGCTTGGGAATGAGCAGTACTTC. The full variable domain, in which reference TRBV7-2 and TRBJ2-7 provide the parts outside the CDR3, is GAGVSQSPSNKVTEKGKDVELRCDPISGHTALYWYRQSLGQGLEFLIYFQGNSAPDKSGLPSDRFSAERTGGSVSTLTIQRTQQEDSAVYLCASSLLGNEQYFGPGTRLTVT.

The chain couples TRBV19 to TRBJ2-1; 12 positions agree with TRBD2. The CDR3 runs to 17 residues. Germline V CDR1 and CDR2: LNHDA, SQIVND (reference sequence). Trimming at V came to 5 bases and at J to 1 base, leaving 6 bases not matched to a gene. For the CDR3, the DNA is TGTGCCAGTAGTTCGTGGACTAGCGGGGTTTCCTACAATGAGCAGTTCTTC. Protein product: CASSSWTSGVSYNEQFF. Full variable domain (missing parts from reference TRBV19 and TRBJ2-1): DGGITQSPKYLFRKEGQNVTLSCEQNLNHDAMYWYRQDPGQGLRLIYYSQIVNDFQKGDIAEGYSVSREKKESFPLTVTSAQKNPTAFYLCASSSWTSGVSYNEQFFGPGTRLTVL.

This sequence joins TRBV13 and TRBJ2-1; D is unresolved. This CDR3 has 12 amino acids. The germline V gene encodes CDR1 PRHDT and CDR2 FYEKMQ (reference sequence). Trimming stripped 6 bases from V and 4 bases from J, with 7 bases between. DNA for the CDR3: TGTGCCAGCAGGGAACAGTACAATGAGCAGTTCTTC. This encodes CASREQYNEQFF.

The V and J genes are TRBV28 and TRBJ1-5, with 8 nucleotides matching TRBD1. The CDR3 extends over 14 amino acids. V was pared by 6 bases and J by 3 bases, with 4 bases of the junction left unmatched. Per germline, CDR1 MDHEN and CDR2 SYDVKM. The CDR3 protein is CASRLGQVNQPQHF. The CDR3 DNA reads TGTGCCAGCAGGCTGGGACAGGTCAATCAGCCCCAGCATTTT. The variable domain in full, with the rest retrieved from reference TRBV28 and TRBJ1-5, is DVKVTQSSRYLVKRTGEKVFLECVQDMDHENMFWYRQDPGLGLRLIYFSYDVKMKEKGDIPEGYSVSREKKERFSLILESASTNQTSMYLCASRLGQVNQPQHFGDGTRLSIL.

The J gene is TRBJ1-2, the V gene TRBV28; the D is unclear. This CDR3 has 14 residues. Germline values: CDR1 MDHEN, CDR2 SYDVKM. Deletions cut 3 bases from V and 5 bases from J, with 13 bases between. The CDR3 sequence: CASSFNSAYYGYTF. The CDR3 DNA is TGTGCCAGCAGTTTTAATTCGGCTTATTATGGCTACACCTTC.

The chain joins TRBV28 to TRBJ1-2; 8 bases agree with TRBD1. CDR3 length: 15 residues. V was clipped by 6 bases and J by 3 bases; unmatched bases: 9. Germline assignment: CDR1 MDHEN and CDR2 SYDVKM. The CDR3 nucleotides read TGTGCCAGCAGCCTTCCAGGGGGCGTTGACTATGGCTACACCTTC. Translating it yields CASSLPGGVDYGYTF.

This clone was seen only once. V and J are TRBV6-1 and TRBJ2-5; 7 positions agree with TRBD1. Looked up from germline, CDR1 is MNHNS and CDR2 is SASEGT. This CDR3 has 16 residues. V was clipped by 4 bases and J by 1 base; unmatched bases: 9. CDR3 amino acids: CASSANPGTAQETQYF. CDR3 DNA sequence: TGTGCCAGCAGTGCAAATCCCGGGACAGCCCAAGAGACCCAGTACTTC.

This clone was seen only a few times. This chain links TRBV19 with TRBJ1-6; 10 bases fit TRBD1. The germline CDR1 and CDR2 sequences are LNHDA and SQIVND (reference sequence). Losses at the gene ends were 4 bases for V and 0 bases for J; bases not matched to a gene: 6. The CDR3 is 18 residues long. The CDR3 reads CASSTSTGGGSYNSPLHF. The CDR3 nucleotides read TGTGCCAGTAGTACCTCGACAGGGGGCGGCTCCTATAATTCACCCCTCCACTTT.

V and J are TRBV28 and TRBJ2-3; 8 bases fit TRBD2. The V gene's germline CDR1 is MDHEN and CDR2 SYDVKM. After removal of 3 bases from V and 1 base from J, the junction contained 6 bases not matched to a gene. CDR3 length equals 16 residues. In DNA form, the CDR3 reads TGTGCCAGCAGTTTTAAGGGACTAGTTGGCACAGATACGCAGTATTTT. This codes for CASSFKGLVGTDTQYF.

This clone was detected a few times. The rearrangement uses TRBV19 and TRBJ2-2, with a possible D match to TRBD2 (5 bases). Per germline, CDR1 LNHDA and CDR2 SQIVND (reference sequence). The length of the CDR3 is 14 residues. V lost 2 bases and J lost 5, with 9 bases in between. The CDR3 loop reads CASSIMRETGELFF. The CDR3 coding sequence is TGTGCCAGTAGTATAATGAGGGAAACCGGGGAGCTGTTTTTT.

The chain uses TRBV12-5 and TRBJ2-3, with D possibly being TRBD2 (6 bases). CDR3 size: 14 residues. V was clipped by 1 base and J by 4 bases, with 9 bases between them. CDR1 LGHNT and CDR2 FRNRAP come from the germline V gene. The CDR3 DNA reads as TGTGCTAGTGGTTTGGACTTAGCGGCAGATACGCAGTATTTT. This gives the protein CASGLDLAADTQYF.